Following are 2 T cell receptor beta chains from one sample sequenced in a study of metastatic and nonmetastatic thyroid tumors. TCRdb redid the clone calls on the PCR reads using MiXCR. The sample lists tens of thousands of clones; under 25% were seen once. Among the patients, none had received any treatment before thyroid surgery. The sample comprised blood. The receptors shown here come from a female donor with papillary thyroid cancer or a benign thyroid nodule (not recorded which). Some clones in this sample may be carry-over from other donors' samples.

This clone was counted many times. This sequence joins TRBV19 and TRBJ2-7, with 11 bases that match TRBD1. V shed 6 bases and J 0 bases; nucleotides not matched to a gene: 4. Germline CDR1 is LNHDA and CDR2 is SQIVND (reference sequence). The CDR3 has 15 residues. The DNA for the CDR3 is TGTGCCAGTAGCACGGGGACAGGGGGCTCCTACGAGCAGTACTTC. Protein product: CASSTGTGGSYEQYF.

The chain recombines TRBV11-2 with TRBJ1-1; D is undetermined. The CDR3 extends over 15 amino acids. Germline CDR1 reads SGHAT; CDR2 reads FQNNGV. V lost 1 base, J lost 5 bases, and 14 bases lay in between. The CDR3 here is CASSLGLRTKTEAFF. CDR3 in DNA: TGTGCCAGCAGCTTAGGTCTCAGAACGAAGACTGAAGCTTTCTTT.